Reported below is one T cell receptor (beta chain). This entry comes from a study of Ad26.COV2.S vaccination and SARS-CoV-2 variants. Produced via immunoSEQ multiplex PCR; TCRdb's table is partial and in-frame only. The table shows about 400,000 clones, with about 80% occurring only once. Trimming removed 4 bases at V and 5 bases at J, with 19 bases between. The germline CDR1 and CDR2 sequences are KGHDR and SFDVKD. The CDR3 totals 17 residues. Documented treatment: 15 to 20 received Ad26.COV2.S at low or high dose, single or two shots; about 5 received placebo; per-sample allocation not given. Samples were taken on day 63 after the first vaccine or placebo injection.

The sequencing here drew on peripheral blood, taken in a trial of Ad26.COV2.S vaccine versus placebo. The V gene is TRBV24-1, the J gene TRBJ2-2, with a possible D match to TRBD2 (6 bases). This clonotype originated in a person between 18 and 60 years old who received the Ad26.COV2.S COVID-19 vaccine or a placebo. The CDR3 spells CATSDSGTHFQTGELFF. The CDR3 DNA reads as TGTGCCACCAGTGACTCCGGGACTCACTTTCAGACCGGGGAGCTGTTTTTT.